The TCR beta chain under discussion was sequenced for a study of blood T cells in healthy people across ages. A J-beta primer mix and a sample-barcoded 5' primer were used in a second PCR of roughly 6 to 11 cycles. Each cDNA was tagged by a template-switch adaptor containing 12 random nucleotides. Per-sample output comprised a minimum of 2.5 million paired-end reads containing CDR3. TCRdb fed the 5' RACE reads into MiXCR, producing one record per CDR3 protein. The sample lists approximately 1,000,000 distinct CDR3 sequences; 30% to 40% were seen once. Healthy Caucasian individuals from Russia aged about 6 to 90 served as donors. Isolation per sample recovered at least 7 million PBMCs. The origin of this receptor is a young man in good health. Sample: blood.

The CDR3 reads CASTLTHGVSYEQYF. CDR3 coding DNA: TGTGCCAGCACCCTTACGCATGGGGTCTCCTACGAGCAGTACTTC. The V call is TRBV6-2 or TRBV6-3, the J call TRBJ2-7; no clear D gene. Germline V lookup: CDR1 MNHEY, CDR2 SVGEGT. The CDR3 is 15 amino acids. V lost 7 bases to trimming and J lost 0 bases, with 16 bases between them.